The 21 T cell receptor beta chains below all came from one sample that was sequenced in a study of cytomegalovirus exposure and HLA in healthy donors. The PCR was carried out with 60 Vbeta primers and 13 Jbeta primers. This table comes from immunoSEQ multiplex PCR, and its TCRdb copy is limited to in-frame clones, with some not included. This sample carries about 82,000 clones, less than 80% of them seen once, and the ten largest clones take approximately 20%. The sequenced sample was PBMCs. The source of these receptors is a young man in good health and CMV-seropositive.

The chain employs TRBV6-5 and TRBJ2-7; 7 bases line up with TRBD1. The CDR3 runs 14 residues. Unmatched junction bases numbered 5, after V lost 2 bases and J lost 4 bases. The V gene's germline CDR1 is MNHEY and CDR2 SVGAGI. Here the CDR3 reads CASSYRQGMYEQYF. CDR3 in DNA: TGTGCCAGCAGTTACCGACAGGGAATGTACGAGCAGTACTTC.

This clone was picked up a small number of times. The V and J genes are TRBV2 and TRBJ1-6; no firm D call. V lost 8 bases to trimming and J lost 10 bases, with 12 bases between them. Germline CDR1 reads SNHLY; CDR2 reads FYNNEI. This CDR3 is built from 12 residues. The CDR3 region is CASGSEESPLHF. The CDR3, as DNA: TGTGCCAGCGGGTCTGAGGAGTCACCCCTCCACTTT. Combining the CDR3 with reference TRBV2 and TRBJ1-6 gives the whole variable domain EPEVTQTPSHQVTQMGQEVILRCVPISNHLYFYWYRQILGQKVEFLVSFYNNEISEKSEIFDDQFSVERPDGSNFTLKIRSTKLEDSAMYFCASGSEESPLHFGNGTRLTVT.

The CDR3 loop reads CASSNLTGEQFF. CDR3 sequence (DNA): TGTGCCAGCAGCAATCTTACTGGTGAGCAGTTCTTC. The chain is built from TRBV7-9 and TRBJ2-1; no clear D gene. The CDR3 has 12 residues. Germline V gives CDR1 SEHNR, CDR2 FQNEAQ (reference sequence). Deletions cut 5 bases from V and 9 bases from J, with 11 bases between. The full variable domain, in which reference TRBV7-9 and TRBJ2-1 provide the parts outside the CDR3, is DTGVSQNPRHKITKRGQNVTFRCDPISEHNRLYWYRQTLGQGPEFLTYFQNEAQLEKSRLLSDRFSAERPKGSFSTLEIQRTEQGDSAMYLCASSNLTGEQFFGPGTRLTVL.

The chain has TRBV5-4 and TRBJ1-1, with D perhaps matching TRBD1 (5 bases). This CDR3 comprises 14 residues. Trimming took 3 bases from V and 10 from J, leaving 19 bases between them. Looked up from germline, CDR1 is SGHNT and CDR2 is YYREEE (reference sequence). The CDR3 loop reads CASSYPGLGVGAFF. The CDR3, as DNA: TGTGCCAGCAGCTATCCGGGACTGGGGGTTGGAGCTTTCTTT.

The chain has TRBV4-1 and TRBJ1-5; possible D gene TRBD1, 5 bases. The CDR3 runs 15 residues. Per germline, CDR1 MGHRA and CDR2 YSYEKL. V lost 0 bases and J lost 4, with 10 bases in between. CDR3 in DNA: TGCGCCAGCAGCCAAGATCACAGGCCGAATCAGCCCCAGCATTTT. It specifies CASSQDHRPNQPQHF.

The chain combines TRBV5-5 with TRBJ1-4; the D gene is possibly TRBD1 (6 bases). This CDR3 contains 14 residues. V dropped 4 bases and J dropped 5 bases, with 12 bases sitting between them. CDR1 is SGHKS and CDR2 is YYEKEE in the germline V gene (reference sequence). In DNA, the CDR3 is TGTGCCAGCAGCGTTCCAGGGGCGAATGAAAAACTGTTTTTT. It codes for CASSVPGANEKLFF.

The chain couples TRBV2 to TRBJ2-2; 11 bases line up with TRBD2. The germline V gene encodes CDR1 SNHLY and CDR2 FYNNEI. CDR3 length: 19 amino acids. After removal of 5 bases from V and 5 bases from J, the junction contained 16 bases not matched to a gene. CDR3 sequence: CASSPSGTSGAMRTGELFF. CDR3 bases: TGTGCCAGCAGTCCGTCCGGGACTAGCGGAGCAATGAGGACCGGGGAGCTGTTTTTT.

This clone appeared a single time. Other nucleotide sequences in the sample specify the same CDR3. The chain carries TRBV25-1 and TRBJ2-1; tentatively, D is TRBD2 (6 bases). With 4 bases removed from V and 10 bases from J, the gap between germline ends came to 26 bases. CDR3 size: 17 residues. Germline CDR1 is MGHDK and CDR2 is SYGVNS. The CDR3 DNA follows: TGTGCCAGCAGTGCTACCTCCGGGACTGGACGAGGGCGGGAGCAGTTCTTC. Residues: CASSATSGTGRGREQFF.

The rearrangement links TRBV4-1 to TRBJ2-7, with D unclear. The germline gives CDR1 MGHRA, CDR2 YSYEKL. This CDR3 spans 13 amino acids. V lost 1 base and J lost 0, with 4 bases in between. Here the CDR3 reads CASSQGASYEQYF. Here the CDR3 DNA reads TGCGCCAGCAGCCAAGGGGCCTCCTACGAGCAGTACTTC.

V and J are TRBV25-1 and TRBJ1-4; unclear D gene. The CDR3 sequence is 13 residues long. Germline V gene sequence: CDR1 MGHDK, CDR2 SYGVNS. Trimming removed 8 bases from V and 8 bases from J, with 15 bases in between. Here the CDR3 DNA reads TGTGCCAGCTTGCAGCTACAGCCCGAAAAACTGTTTTTT. The encoded protein is CASLQLQPEKLFF.

This rearrangement joins TRBV2 to TRBJ2-3; maybe TRBD2 (6 bases). CDR3 length equals 15 residues. Looked up from germline, CDR1 is SNHLY and CDR2 is FYNNEI. V was clipped by 4 bases and J by 6 bases, with 17 bases between them. The CDR3 DNA sequence: TGTGCCAGCAGTGTAATGGCGGGGTCACAGGATACGCAGTATTTT. It encodes CASSVMAGSQDTQYF. Variable domain in full (rest from reference TRBV2 and TRBJ2-3): EPEVTQTPSHQVTQMGQEVILRCVPISNHLYFYWYRQILGQKVEFLVSFYNNEISEKSEIFDDQFSVERPDGSNFTLKIRSTKLEDSAMYFCASSVMAGSQDTQYFGPGTRLTVL.

V gene TRBV7-2 combines with J gene TRBJ1-1; the match to TRBD1 covers 7 bases. Germline V gene sequence: CDR1 SGHTA, CDR2 FQGNSA. Trimming cost V 4 bases and J 6 bases; bases outside gene matches: 5. CDR3 size: 13 residues. CDR3 loop: CASSWGTASEAFF. The DNA for the CDR3 is TGTGCCAGCAGCTGGGGGACAGCGTCTGAAGCTTTCTTT. The full variable domain, completed using reference TRBV7-2 and TRBJ1-1, is GAGVSQSPSNKVTEKGKDVELRCDPISGHTALYWYRQSLGQGLEFLIYFQGNSAPDKSGLPSDRFSAERTGGSVSTLTIQRTQQEDSAVYLCASSWGTASEAFFGQGTRLTVV.

This clone was observed many times. The rearrangement uses TRBV19 and TRBJ1-1; TRBD1 might be the D (5 bases). The CDR3 runs 15 residues. Germline loops: CDR1 LNHDA, CDR2 SQIVND (reference sequence). With 5 bases removed from V and 6 bases from J, the gap between germline ends came to 19 bases. The DNA of the CDR3 is TGTGCCAGTAGTTTTGACAGCCGGATAGGGGCTGAAGCTTTCTTT. It codes for CASSFDSRIGAEAFF.

This clone was seen only once. The V call is TRBV7-2, the J call TRBJ1-5; tentatively, D is TRBD1 (6 bases). The CDR3 has 16 amino acids. V was cut by 4 bases and J by 2 bases, with 15 bases left in between. The V gene's germline CDR1 is SGHTA and CDR2 FQGNSA. CDR3 loop: CASSSQGIGGNQPQHF. In nucleotides, the CDR3 is TGTGCCAGCAGCTCTCAGGGGATTGGGGGCAATCAGCCCCAGCATTTT. The variable domain in full, with the rest retrieved from reference TRBV7-2 and TRBJ1-5, is GAGVSQSPSNKVTEKGKDVELRCDPISGHTALYWYRQSLGQGLEFLIYFQGNSAPDKSGLPSDRFSAERTGGSVSTLTIQRTQQEDSAVYLCASSSQGIGGNQPQHFGDGTRLSIL.

V usage is TRBV5-1 and J usage is TRBJ2-1; 8 nucleotides align to TRBD1. This CDR3 contains 15 residues. Unmatched junction bases numbered 2, after V lost 0 bases and J lost 3 bases. Germline V CDR1 and CDR2: SGHRS, YFSETQ. CDR3 sequence reads: CASSLVDRVYNEQFF. CDR3 sequence (DNA): TGCGCCAGCAGCTTGGTGGACAGGGTCTACAATGAGCAGTTCTTC.

This clone has a single count. The rearrangement joins TRBV30 to TRBJ1-1, with no clear D. The CDR3 spans 13 residues. Between the trimmed V and J ends, which lost 4 bases and 2 bases, there was a span of 11 bases. CDR1 is GTSNPN and CDR2 is SVGIG in the germline V gene (reference sequence). CDR3 sequence (DNA): TGTGCCTGGACCCTCCCAGTCAACACTGAAGCTTTCTTT. Protein product: CAWTLPVNTEAFF.

The chain has TRBV7-2 and TRBJ2-7, with a tentative D call TRBD1 (6 bases). The CDR3 runs 15 residues. The ends were cut back, 5 bases at V and 3 bases at J, with 17 bases in the middle. CDR1 SGHTA and CDR2 FQGNSA come from the germline V gene. CDR3 protein: CASSPTLGRGYEQYF. The CDR3 DNA sequence: TGTGCCAGCAGCCCTACCCTAGGCAGGGGCTACGAGCAGTACTTC.

This clone was seen more than once but under ten times. The rearrangement links TRBV6-6 to TRBJ1-4, with 10 positions matching TRBD1. V shed 0 bases and J 7 bases; nucleotides not matched to a gene: 2. The CDR3 is 15 amino acids. Germline V CDR1 and CDR2: MNHNY, SVGAGI (reference sequence). CDR3 nucleotides: TGTGCCAGCAGTTACTCGGACAGGGGGTTTGAAAAACTGTTTTTT. Amino acids: CASSYSDRGFEKLFF.

This chain links TRBV25-1 with TRBJ2-7; 10 nucleotides line up with TRBD2. Germline V lookup: CDR1 MGHDK, CDR2 SYGVNS. Trimming removed 5 bases from V and 6 bases from J; junction bases left unmatched: 10. The CDR3 runs 15 residues. Written as DNA, the CDR3 is TGTGCCAGCAGTTATCCTAGCGGGAGTAACGGCGAGCAGTACTTC. It codes for CASSYPSGSNGEQYF.

This clone came up a few times. This sequence joins TRBV5-5 and TRBJ1-1, with a possible D match to TRBD1 (5 bases). V dropped 0 bases and J dropped 1 base, with 7 bases sitting between them. Germline loops: CDR1 SGHKS, CDR2 YYEKEE (reference sequence). The CDR3 spans 14 residues. The CDR3, as DNA: TGTGCCAGCAGCTTGGTAGGGGAGAACACTGAAGCTTTCTTT. Residues: CASSLVGENTEAFF.

This chain uses TRBV5-4 with TRBJ1-1, with 7 bases matching TRBD1. The CDR3 totals 17 residues. The V and J ends lost 1 base and 4 bases, in that order; junction bases with no gene match: 13. In germline, CDR1 is SGHNT, CDR2 YYREEE (reference sequence). The CDR3 nucleotides are TGTGCCAGCAGCTTGTCCGGCAGGGGGAAGGTTAGCACTGAAGCTTTCTTT. Protein: CASSLSGRGKVSTEAFF.